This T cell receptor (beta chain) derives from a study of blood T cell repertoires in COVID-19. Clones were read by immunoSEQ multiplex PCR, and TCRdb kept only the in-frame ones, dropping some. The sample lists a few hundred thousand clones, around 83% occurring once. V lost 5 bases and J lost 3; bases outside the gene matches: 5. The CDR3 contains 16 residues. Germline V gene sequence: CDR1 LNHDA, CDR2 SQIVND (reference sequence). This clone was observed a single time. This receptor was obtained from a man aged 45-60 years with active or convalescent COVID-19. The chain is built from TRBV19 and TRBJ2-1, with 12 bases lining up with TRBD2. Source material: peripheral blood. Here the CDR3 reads CASSRLAGDLYNEQFF. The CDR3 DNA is TGTGCCAGTAGTCGACTAGCGGGAGATCTCTACAATGAGCAGTTCTTC.